These T cell receptor beta chains were read from a single sample in a study of T cells in Graves' hyperthyroidism and ophthalmopathy. From the multiplex PCR reads, TCRdb called clonotypes with MiXCR, one entry per CDR3 protein. The sample lists over 450,000 distinct CDR3 sequences, 15% to 20% occurring once. Sample: blood. The receptors were gathered from a woman aged 18-29 years with Graves' ophthalmopathy. CDR3s include the opening cysteine and the closing phenylalanine or tryptophan. A D gene is named only where the DNA matches it firmly. Size is omitted from some rows. Given values are once, few, many or a class for expanded clones.

v_call	j_call	d_call	clone_size	cdr3_aa	cdr3_nt
TRBV30	TRBJ1-2	TRBD1	many	CAKDREGGYTF	TGTGCTAAGGACAGGGAGGGTGGCTACACCTTC
TRBV28	TRBJ1-2	-	many	CASSLSVTYGYTF	TGTGCCAGCAGTTTATCGGTAACCTATGGCTACACCTTC
TRBV30	TRBJ1-6	-	once	CAWMLHNSPLHF	TGTGCCTGGATGTTACATAATTCACCCCTCCACTTT
TRBV28	TRBJ1-2	TRBD1	many	CASSQTGFYGYTF	TGTGCCAGCAGTCAGACAGGGTTTTATGGCTACACCTTC
TRBV28	TRBJ2-7	-	many	CASSFLQGKHEQYF	TGTGCCAGCAGTTTTCTCCAGGGGAAACACGAGCAGTACTTC
TRBV5-8	TRBJ1-5	TRBD1	-	CASSWTGLSNQPQHF	TGTGCCAGCAGCTGGACAGGGCTTAGCAATCAGCCCCAGCATTTT
TRBV7-9	TRBJ2-3	-	many	CASSDHTDTQYF	TGTGCCAGCAGCGACCACACAGATACGCAGTATTTT
TRBV24-1	TRBJ2-7	TRBD2	-	CRGGEQYF	TGTCGGGGGGGCGAGCAGTACTTC
TRBV4-2	TRBJ2-1	TRBD2	few	CASSLALPTSGYNEQFF	TGTGCCAGCAGCCTGGCACTACCGACTAGCGGTTACAATGAGCAGTTCTTC
TRBV11-3	TRBJ2-1	-	-	CASSLDQVHEQFF	TGTGCCAGCAGCTTAGATCAGGTCCATGAGCAGTTCTTC
TRBV6-1	TRBJ1-1	-	many	CASSTRTENTEAFF	TGTGCCAGCAGTACCCGGACGGAGAACACTGAAGCTTTCTTT
TRBV6-2/TRBV6-3	TRBJ2-7	-	many	CASSYSRDLLGEQYF	TGTGCCAGCAGTTACTCGAGGGACCTCCTGGGCGAGCAGTACTTC
TRBV28	TRBJ1-2	-	many	CASSRTRQNGYTF	TGTGCCAGCAGTCGGACAAGGCAGAATGGCTACACCTTC
TRBV15	TRBJ1-1	TRBD1	-	CATNTGTDGTEAFF	TGTGCCACCAACACTGGGACAGACGGCACTGAAGCTTTCTTT
TRBV28	TRBJ2-2	TRBD2	-	CASRVPGLVIAGELFF	TGTGCCAGCAGGGTTCCGGGACTAGTAATCGCCGGGGAGCTGTTTTTT
TRBV9	TRBJ2-1	TRBD1	many	CASSVAGQGAAEQFF	TGTGCCAGCAGCGTAGCGGGACAGGGGGCGGCAGAGCAGTTCTTC
TRBV7-2	TRBJ2-7	TRBD2	many	CASSLIPGLAGDEQYF	TGTGCCAGCAGCCTCATCCCCGGACTAGCGGGAGACGAGCAGTACTTC
TRBV7-9	TRBJ2-1	-	many	CASSSALSYNEQFF	TGTGCCAGCAGCTCGGCTCTCTCCTACAATGAGCAGTTCTTC
TRBV6-1	TRBJ2-1	TRBD2	many	CASSEGGLAGVSSYNEQFF	TGTGCCAGCAGTGAAGGGGGACTAGCGGGGGTTAGCTCCTACAATGAGCAGTTCTTC
TRBV9	TRBJ2-3	TRBD2	-	CASDRGEGSTDTQYF	TGTGCCAGCGACCGCGGGGAGGGTAGCACAGATACGCAGTATTTT
TRBV7-2	TRBJ2-1	-	many	CASRGWVGISEQFF	TGTGCCAGCAGGGGGTGGGTGGGAATTAGTGAGCAGTTCTTC
TRBV7-9	TRBJ2-5	TRBD1	-	CASSPHWDRGFGGQETQYF	TGTGCCAGCAGCCCCCATTGGGACAGGGGTTTTGGGGGTCAAGAGACCCAGTACTTC
TRBV6-1	TRBJ2-6	-	few	CASSLGDKPSSGANVLTF	TGTGCCAGCAGTTTAGGAGACAAACCAAGCTCTGGGGCCAACGTCCTGACTTTC
TRBV7-9	TRBJ2-7	-	many	CASTLGVGEQYF	TGTGCCAGCACCTTAGGGGTAGGCGAGCAGTACTTC
TRBV2	TRBJ2-7	-	many	CASSDYGSYEQYF	TGTGCCAGCAGTGATTACGGGTCCTACGAGCAGTACTTC
TRBV20-1	TRBJ2-5	TRBD2	-	CSARTSGGLLPTQETQYF	TGCAGTGCTAGGACTAGCGGGGGGTTACTTCCTACTCAAGAGACCCAGTACTTC
TRBV6-1	TRBJ2-1	TRBD2	few	CASSSGTSGNEQFF	TGTGCCAGCAGTTCCGGGACTAGCGGGAATGAGCAGTTCTTC
TRBV6-6	TRBJ2-7	-	many	CASSYSLTGSYEQYF	TGTGCCAGCAGTTACTCCTTGACGGGATCCTACGAGCAGTACTTC
TRBV5-1	TRBJ2-3	-	many	CASAEKVFGTDTQYF	TGCGCCAGCGCCGAAAAGGTTTTTGGGACAGATACGCAGTATTTT
TRBV3-1	TRBJ1-1	-	many	CASSPLGRAYTEAFF	TGTGCCAGCAGCCCCTTGGGCAGGGCTTACACTGAAGCTTTCTTT
TRBV9	TRBJ2-7	-	-	CASSEGLGQGAYEQYF	TGTGCCAGCAGCGAAGGACTTGGGCAGGGCGCCTACGAGCAGTACTTC
TRBV20-1	TRBJ1-1	-	-	CSAFTRVGNTEAFF	TGCAGTGCTTTTACCAGGGTTGGGAACACTGAAGCTTTCTTT
TRBV7-9	TRBJ2-7	TRBD1	many	CASNYPSTGASYEQYF	TGTGCCAGCAACTATCCCTCGACAGGGGCCTCCTACGAGCAGTACTTC
TRBV6-6	TRBJ1-2	TRBD1	-	CASSYRDSRFYGYTF	TGTGCCAGCAGTTACCGGGACAGTCGATTCTATGGCTACACCTTC
TRBV27	TRBJ2-4	TRBD2	many	CASSSASGGGNIQYF	TGTGCCAGCAGTTCGGCTAGCGGGGGGGGAAACATTCAGTACTTC
TRBV25-1	TRBJ2-5	TRBD2	-	CASSERSGGRIGETQYF	TGTGCCAGCAGTGAAAGATCGGGCGGGAGGATTGGAGAGACCCAGTACTTC
TRBV29-1	TRBJ1-2	-	few	CSVALDDGYTF	TGCAGCGTGGCGTTAGATGATGGCTACACCTTC
TRBV27	TRBJ2-1	-	many	CASSFSRGNEQFF	TGTGCCAGCAGTTTTTCCCGAGGGAATGAGCAGTTCTTC
TRBV15	TRBJ1-5	-	-	CATSPGKNSNQPQHF	TGTGCCACCAGTCCCGGGAAAAATAGCAATCAGCCCCAGCATTTT
TRBV30	TRBJ2-5	-	many	CAWSFGGVQETQYF	TGTGCCTGGAGTTTCGGGGGAGTGCAAGAGACCCAGTACTTC
TRBV6-1	TRBJ1-2	TRBD1	many	CASSDGQAYGYTF	TGTGCCAGCAGTGACGGACAGGCCTATGGCTACACCTTC
TRBV20-1	TRBJ2-6	-	few	CSAERSRSSGANVLTF	TGCAGTGCCGAACGTTCTCGCTCTTCCGGGGCCAACGTCCTGACTTTC
TRBV6-5	TRBJ2-1	TRBD2	few	CASSWDYPSGEQFF	TGTGCCAGCAGTTGGGACTACCCAAGCGGTGAGCAGTTCTTC
TRBV11-2	TRBJ2-7	TRBD1	many	CASSLGQGISYEQYF	TGTGCCAGCAGCTTAGGACAGGGGATCTCCTACGAGCAGTACTTC
TRBV2	TRBJ1-4	-	many	CASSEKGLVEKLFF	TGTGCCAGCAGTGAAAAAGGGTTGGTTGAAAAACTGTTTTTT
TRBV19	TRBJ1-1	-	many	CASTGGGATEAFF	TGTGCCAGTACCGGAGGGGGTGCCACTGAAGCTTTCTTT
TRBV6-1	TRBJ1-1	TRBD1	many	CASSEVGTGGTEAFF	TGTGCCAGCAGTGAAGTGGGGACAGGGGGCACTGAAGCTTTCTTT
TRBV30	TRBJ1-1	-	many	CAWTRESEAFF	TGTGCCTGGACGAGGGAATCCGAAGCTTTCTTT
TRBV5-1	TRBJ1-2	TRBD1	-	CASRDFRSGQEIYGYTF	TGCGCCAGCAGGGATTTTAGGTCGGGACAGGAGATTTATGGCTACACCTTC